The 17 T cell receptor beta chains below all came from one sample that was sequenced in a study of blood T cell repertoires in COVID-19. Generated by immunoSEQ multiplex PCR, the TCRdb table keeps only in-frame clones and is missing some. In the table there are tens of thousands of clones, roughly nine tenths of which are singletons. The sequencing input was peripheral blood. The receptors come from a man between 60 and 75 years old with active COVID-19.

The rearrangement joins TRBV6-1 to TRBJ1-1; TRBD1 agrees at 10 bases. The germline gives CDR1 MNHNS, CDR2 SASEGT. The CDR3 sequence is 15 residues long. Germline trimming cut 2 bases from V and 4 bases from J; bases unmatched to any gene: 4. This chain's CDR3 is CASSETGQGITEAFF. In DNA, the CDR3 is TGTGCCAGCAGTGAAACGGGACAGGGGATCACTGAAGCTTTCTTT.

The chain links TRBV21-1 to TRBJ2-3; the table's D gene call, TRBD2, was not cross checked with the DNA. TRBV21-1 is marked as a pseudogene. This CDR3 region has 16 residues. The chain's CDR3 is CASSKVAGGPTDTQYF. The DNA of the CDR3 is TGTGCCAGCAGCAAAGTAGCGGGAGGGCCTACAGATACGCAGTATTTT.

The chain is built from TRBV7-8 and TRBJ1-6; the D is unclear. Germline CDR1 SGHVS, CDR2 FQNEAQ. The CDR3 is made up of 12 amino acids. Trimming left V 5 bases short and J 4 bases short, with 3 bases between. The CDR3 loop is CASSEYNSPLHF. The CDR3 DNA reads TGTGCCAGCAGCGAGTATAATTCACCCCTCCACTTT. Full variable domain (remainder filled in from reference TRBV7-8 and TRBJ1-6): GAGVSQSPRYKVAKRGQDVALRCDPISGHVSLFWYQQALGQGPEFLTYFQNEAQLDKSGLPSDRFFAERPEGSVSTLKIQRTQQEDSAVYLCASSEYNSPLHFGNGTRLTVT.

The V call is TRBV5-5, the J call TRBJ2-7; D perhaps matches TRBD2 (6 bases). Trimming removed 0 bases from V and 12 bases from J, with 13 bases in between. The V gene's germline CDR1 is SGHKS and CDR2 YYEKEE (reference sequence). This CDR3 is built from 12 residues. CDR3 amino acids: CASSLESGTLYF. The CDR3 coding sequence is TGTGCCAGCAGCTTGGAATCCGGGACTCTGTACTTC.

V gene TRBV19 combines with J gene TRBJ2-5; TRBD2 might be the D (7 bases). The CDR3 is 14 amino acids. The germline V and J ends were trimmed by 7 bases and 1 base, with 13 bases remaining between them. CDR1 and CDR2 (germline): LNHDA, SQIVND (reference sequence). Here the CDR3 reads CASNGGGLQETQYF. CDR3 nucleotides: TGTGCCAGTAATGGGGGGGGGCTCCAAGAGACCCAGTACTTC.

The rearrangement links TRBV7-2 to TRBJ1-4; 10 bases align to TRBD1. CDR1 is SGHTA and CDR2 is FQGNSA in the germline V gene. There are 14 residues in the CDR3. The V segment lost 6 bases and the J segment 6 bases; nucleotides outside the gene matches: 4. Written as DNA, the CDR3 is TGTGCCAGCAGTGACGGACAGGGGGATGAAAAACTGTTTTTT. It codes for CASSDGQGDEKLFF.

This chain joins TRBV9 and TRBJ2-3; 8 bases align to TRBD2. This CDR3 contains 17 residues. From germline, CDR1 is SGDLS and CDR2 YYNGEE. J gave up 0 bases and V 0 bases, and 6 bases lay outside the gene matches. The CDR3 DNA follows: TGTGCCAGCAGCGTAGAAGGAGCGGGAGAGAGCACAGATACGCAGTATTTT. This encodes CASSVEGAGESTDTQYF.

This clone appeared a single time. The CDR3 DNA reads as TGCGCCAGCAGCCAAGATCCCGCGGGAGGGCCTTGGAATGAGCAGTTCTTC. It specifies CASSQDPAGGPWNEQFF. V usage is TRBV4-3 and J usage is TRBJ2-1; 9 bases fit TRBD2. The CDR3 loop spans 17 amino acids. The V gene end was trimmed by 0 bases and the J gene end by 7 bases; junction bases not matched to a gene: 10. From germline, CDR1 is LGHNA and CDR2 YSLEER.

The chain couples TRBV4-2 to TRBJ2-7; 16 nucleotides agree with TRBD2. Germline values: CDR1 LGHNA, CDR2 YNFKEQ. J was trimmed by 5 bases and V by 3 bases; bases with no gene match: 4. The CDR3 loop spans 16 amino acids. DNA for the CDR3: TGTGCCAGCAGCCAGGCGGGACTAGCGGGAGGGAACGAGCAGTACTTC. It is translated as CASSQAGLAGGNEQYF.

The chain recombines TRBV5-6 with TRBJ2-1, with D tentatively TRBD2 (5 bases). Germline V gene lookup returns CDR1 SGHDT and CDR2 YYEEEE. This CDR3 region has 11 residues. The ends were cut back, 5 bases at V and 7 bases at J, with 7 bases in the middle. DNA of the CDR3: TGTGCCAGCAGTTCGGGGAATGAGCAGTTCTTC. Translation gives CASSSGNEQFF.

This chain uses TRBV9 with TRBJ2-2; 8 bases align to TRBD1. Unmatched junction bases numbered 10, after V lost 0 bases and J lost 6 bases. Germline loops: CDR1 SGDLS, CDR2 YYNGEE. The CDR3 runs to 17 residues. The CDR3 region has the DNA TGTGCCAGCAGCGTAGCTACTGGACAGGGTGTTTCCGGGGAGCTGTTTTTT. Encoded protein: CASSVATGQGVSGELFF. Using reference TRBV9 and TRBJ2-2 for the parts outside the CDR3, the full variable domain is DSGVTQTPKHLITATGQRVTLRCSPRSGDLSVYWYQQSLDQGLQFLIQYYNGEERAKGNILERFSAQQFPDLHSELNLSSLELGDSALYFCASSVATGQGVSGELFFGEGSRLTVL.

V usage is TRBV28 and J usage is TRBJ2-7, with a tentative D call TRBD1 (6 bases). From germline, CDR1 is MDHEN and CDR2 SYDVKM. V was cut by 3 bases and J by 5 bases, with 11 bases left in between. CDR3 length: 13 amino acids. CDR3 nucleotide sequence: TGTGCCAGCAGTTTCATTGGGGGCCACGAGCAGTACTTC. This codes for CASSFIGGHEQYF.

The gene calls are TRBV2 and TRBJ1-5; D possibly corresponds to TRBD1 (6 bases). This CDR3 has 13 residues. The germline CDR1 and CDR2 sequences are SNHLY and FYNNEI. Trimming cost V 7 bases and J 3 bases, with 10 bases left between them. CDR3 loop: CASNRDNNQPQHF. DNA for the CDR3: TGTGCCAGCAACCGGGACAACAATCAGCCCCAGCATTTT.

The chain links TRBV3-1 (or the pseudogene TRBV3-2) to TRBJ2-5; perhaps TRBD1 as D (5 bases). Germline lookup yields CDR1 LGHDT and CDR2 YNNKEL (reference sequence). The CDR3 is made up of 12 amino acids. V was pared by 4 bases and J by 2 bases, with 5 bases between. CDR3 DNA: TGTGCCAGCAGCCGACAGCAAGAGACCCAGTACTTC. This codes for CASSRQQETQYF.

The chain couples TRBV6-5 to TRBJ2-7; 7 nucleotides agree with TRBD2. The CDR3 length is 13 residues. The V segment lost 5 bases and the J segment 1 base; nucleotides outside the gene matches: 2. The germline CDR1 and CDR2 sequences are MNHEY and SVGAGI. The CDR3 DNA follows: TGTGCCAGCAGTAGCGGGGTTTCCTACGAGCAGTACTTC. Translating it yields CASSSGVSYEQYF.

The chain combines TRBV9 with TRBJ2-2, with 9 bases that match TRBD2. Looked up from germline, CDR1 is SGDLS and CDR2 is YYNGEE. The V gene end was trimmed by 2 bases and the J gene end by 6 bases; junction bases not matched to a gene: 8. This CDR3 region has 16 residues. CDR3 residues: CASSVTSGGAAGELFF. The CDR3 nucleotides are TGTGCCAGCAGCGTGACTAGCGGAGGCGCAGCCGGGGAGCTGTTTTTT.

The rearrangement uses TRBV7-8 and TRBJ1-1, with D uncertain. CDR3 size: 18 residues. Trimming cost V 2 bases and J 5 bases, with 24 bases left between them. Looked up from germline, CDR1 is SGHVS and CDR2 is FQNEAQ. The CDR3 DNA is TGTGCCAGCAGCTTAAAATGGAGCGTTGAGGGAAGGTGGACTGAAGCTTTCTTT. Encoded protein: CASSLKWSVEGRWTEAFF. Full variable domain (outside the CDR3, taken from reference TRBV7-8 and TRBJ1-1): GAGVSQSPRYKVAKRGQDVALRCDPISGHVSLFWYQQALGQGPEFLTYFQNEAQLDKSGLPSDRFFAERPEGSVSTLKIQRTQQEDSAVYLCASSLKWSVEGRWTEAFFGQGTRLTVV.